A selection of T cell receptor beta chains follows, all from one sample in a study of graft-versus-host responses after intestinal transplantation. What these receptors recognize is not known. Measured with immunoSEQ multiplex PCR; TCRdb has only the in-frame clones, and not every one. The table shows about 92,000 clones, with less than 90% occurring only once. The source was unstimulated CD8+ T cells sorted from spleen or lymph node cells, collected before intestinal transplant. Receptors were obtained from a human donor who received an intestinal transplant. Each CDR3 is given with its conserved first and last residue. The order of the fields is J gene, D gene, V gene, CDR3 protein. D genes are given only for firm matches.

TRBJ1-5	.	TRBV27	CASSKGRGNQPQHF
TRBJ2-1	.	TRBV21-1	CASSSRTSGRGGSYNEQFF
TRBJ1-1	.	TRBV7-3	CASSLMGGTEAFF
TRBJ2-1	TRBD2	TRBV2	CAIGGEAEQFF
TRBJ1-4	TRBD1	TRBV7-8	CASSLWARDSNEKLFF
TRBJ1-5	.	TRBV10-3	CAISEGQRHQPQHF
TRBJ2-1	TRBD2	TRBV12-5	CASGFTMGGGLFNEQFF
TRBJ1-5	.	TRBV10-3	CAISESSGRISQPQHF
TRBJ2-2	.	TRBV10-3	CAISEPGTNTGELFF
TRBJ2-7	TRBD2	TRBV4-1	CASSLTSGSYEQYF
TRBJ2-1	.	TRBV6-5	CASSYSGQGNWNEQFF
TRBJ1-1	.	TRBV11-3	CASSPGAGEAFF
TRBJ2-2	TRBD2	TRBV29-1	CSGRGLAENTGELFF
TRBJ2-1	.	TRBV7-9	CASSYVLGGEQFF
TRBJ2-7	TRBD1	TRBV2	CASSISPDRAYEQYF
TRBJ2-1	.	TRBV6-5	CASSYGTGNNEQFF
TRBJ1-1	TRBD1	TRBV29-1	CSVETGGGIAFF
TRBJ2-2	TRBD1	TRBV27	CASSPQGARGVGELFF
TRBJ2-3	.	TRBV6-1	CASSYGPSQYF
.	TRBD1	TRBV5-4	CASSAYRDRANEQYF
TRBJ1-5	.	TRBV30	CAWSFGPVVQPQHF
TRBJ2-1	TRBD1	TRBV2	CASSDPKDREDNEQFF
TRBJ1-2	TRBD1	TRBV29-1	CSVEDLGQGRHGYTF
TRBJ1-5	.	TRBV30	CAWSEGHSNQPQHF
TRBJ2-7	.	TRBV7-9	CASSRGHTFYEQYF
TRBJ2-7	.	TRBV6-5	CASSWTSSAYEQYF
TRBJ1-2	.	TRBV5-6	CASSLEGVGSYGYTF
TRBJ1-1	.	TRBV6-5	CASSYYGLFTEAFF
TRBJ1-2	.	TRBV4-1	CASSLLHSSLYGYTF
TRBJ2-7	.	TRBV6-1	CASSATENYYEQYF
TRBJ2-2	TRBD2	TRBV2	CASSYGLAYTGELFF
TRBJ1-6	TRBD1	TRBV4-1	CASSQGRGQNSPLHF
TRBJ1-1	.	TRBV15	CATSRDLVGASEAFF
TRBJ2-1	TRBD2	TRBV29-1	CSVEGLGRGYNEQFF
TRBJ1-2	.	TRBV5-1	CASSLEPGYNYGYTF
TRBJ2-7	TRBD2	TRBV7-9	CASSLFPGLARLSPYEQYF
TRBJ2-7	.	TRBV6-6	CASSPMTGSYEQYF
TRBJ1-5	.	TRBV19	CASSIDRGPYYDQPQHF
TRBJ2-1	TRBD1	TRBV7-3	CASSLPGQGYNEQFF